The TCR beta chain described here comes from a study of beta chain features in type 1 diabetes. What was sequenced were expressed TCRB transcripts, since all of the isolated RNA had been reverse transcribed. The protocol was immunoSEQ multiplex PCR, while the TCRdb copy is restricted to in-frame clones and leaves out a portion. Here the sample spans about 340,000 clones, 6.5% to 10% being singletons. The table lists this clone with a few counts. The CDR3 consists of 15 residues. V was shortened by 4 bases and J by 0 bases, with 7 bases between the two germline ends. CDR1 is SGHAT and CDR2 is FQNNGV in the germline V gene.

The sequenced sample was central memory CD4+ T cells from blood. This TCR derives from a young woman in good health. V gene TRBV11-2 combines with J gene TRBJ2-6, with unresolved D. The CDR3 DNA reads TGTGCCAGCAGCTCCTCAGCCTCTGGGGCCAACGTCCTGACTTTC. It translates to CASSSSASGANVLTF.